This TCR beta chain was captured in a study of blood T cell repertoires in COVID-19. The CDR3 totals 13 residues. The junction had 4 bases not matched to a gene; V was cut back by 8 bases and J by 4 bases. CDR1 and CDR2 from the germline V gene are LNHDA and SQIVND (reference sequence). This table comes from immunoSEQ multiplex PCR, and its TCRdb copy is limited to in-frame clones, with some not included. The table has hundreds of thousands of clones, 86% seen once. The origin of this receptor is a woman aged 50 to 60 in a cohort exposed to, infected with or recovered from COVID-19 (not recorded which). Specimen: PBMCs or T cells enriched from blood (not recorded which). The rearrangement links TRBV19 to TRBJ2-5; 10 positions agree with TRBD2. DNA of the CDR3: TGTGCCAGTCAGCGGGGGGGCGCAGAGACCCAGTACTTC. Its translation: CASQRGGAETQYF. The whole variable domain, filled in from reference TRBV19 and TRBJ2-5, reads DGGITQSPKYLFRKEGQNVTLSCEQNLNHDAMYWYRQDPGQGLRLIYYSQIVNDFQKGDIAEGYSVSREKKESFPLTVTSAQKNPTAFYLCASQRGGAETQYFGPGTRLLVL.